The 31 T cell receptor beta chains in this list originate from one sample, sequenced in a study of shared clonotypes between healthy human individuals. Assay used: immunoSEQ multiplex PCR; TCRdb lists only in-frame clones, some missing. Here the sample spans over a million clones, approximately 98% being singletons. The sample taken for sequencing was naive CD4+ T cells sorted from blood. The subset here: CD45RA+ positively selected. The receptors originated from a man aged 25 to 40 in good health.

The chain combines TRBV10-3 with TRBJ2-1; 7 nucleotides agree with TRBD2. The CDR3 covers 14 residues. V lost 3 bases, J lost 5 bases, and 4 bases stayed unmatched. Germline assignment: CDR1 ENHRY and CDR2 SYGVKD. CDR3 amino acids: CAISERLADNEQFF. In DNA, the CDR3 is TGTGCCATCAGTGAAAGGCTAGCGGACAATGAGCAGTTCTTC.

As to this clone: Distinct nucleotide sequences in the sample also encode this CDR3. The genes are TRBV7-9 and TRBJ2-1; D is possibly TRBD2 (6 bases). From germline, CDR1 is SEHNR and CDR2 FQNEAQ (reference sequence). The V end lost 5 bases, the J end lost 5 bases, and 13 bases lay between the germline ends. There are 14 residues in the CDR3. The CDR3 coding sequence is TGTGCCAGCAGCCTCCGGGAGTTAAACAATGAGCAGTTCTTC. Encoded protein: CASSLRELNNEQFF.

The J gene is TRBJ2-7, the V gene TRBV30; maybe TRBD1 (5 bases). V was clipped by 3 bases and J by 0 bases, with 9 bases between them. The CDR3 runs 13 residues. The germline V gene encodes CDR1 GTSNPN and CDR2 SVGIG (reference sequence). The CDR3 coding sequence is TGTGCCTGGAGAGGAAGGGGCTCCTACGAGCAGTACTTC. Translating gives CAWRGRGSYEQYF.

This rearrangement joins TRBV5-5 to TRBJ1-5; 8 bases align to TRBD1. The CDR3 covers 15 residues. Losses at the gene ends were 4 bases for V and 0 bases for J; bases not matched to a gene: 3. Germline assignment: CDR1 SGHKS and CDR2 YYEKEE (reference sequence). The CDR3 protein is CASSKTGDSNQPQHF. The CDR3 coding sequence is TGTGCCAGCAGCAAGACAGGGGATAGCAATCAGCCCCAGCATTTT.

The chain employs TRBV7-6 and TRBJ2-1, with 12 bases aligning to TRBD2. The CDR3 spans 15 residues. Germline lookup yields CDR1 SGHVS and CDR2 FNYEAQ. With V trimmed by 5 bases and J by 10 bases, 9 bases remained unmatched. For the CDR3, the DNA is TGTGCCAGCAGCCTCAGGACTAGCGGGGATGAAGAGCAGTTCTTC. It is translated as CASSLRTSGDEEQFF.

The V gene is TRBV7-2, the J gene TRBJ2-2; 7 bases map to TRBD2. The germline CDR1 and CDR2 sequences are SGHTA and FQGNSA. CDR3 length equals 18 residues. J gave up 4 bases and V 1 base, and 12 bases lay outside the gene matches. The chain's CDR3 is CASSLVGLAGVSTGELFF. The CDR3, as DNA: TGTGCCAGCAGCTTAGTGGGTTTGGCGGGGGTGAGCACCGGGGAGCTGTTTTTT.

V usage is TRBV4-3 and J usage is TRBJ2-4, with D tentatively TRBD2 (6 bases). CDR1 and CDR2 (germline): LGHNA, YSLEER. Trimming cost V 0 bases and J 6 bases, with 9 bases left between them. This CDR3 is 14 amino acids long. The CDR3 loop is CASSQEGGRNIQYF. DNA of the CDR3: TGCGCCAGCAGCCAAGAGGGGGGTAGAAACATTCAGTACTTC.

The chain combines TRBV5-1 with TRBJ2-5; 7 nucleotides line up with TRBD2. V gave up 4 bases and J gave up 4 bases; unmatched junction bases: 7. The CDR3 runs to 14 residues. Germline values: CDR1 SGHRS, CDR2 YFSETQ. In nucleotides, the CDR3 is TGCGCCAGCAGCCCCTCACTAGCGCTAGAGACCCAGTACTTC. This gives the protein CASSPSLALETQYF.

V is TRBV28 and J is TRBJ2-3; TRBD2 matches 8 bases. V shed 5 bases and J 3 bases; nucleotides not matched to a gene: 13. The CDR3 contains 17 residues. Germline V gene lookup returns CDR1 MDHEN and CDR2 SYDVKM. The CDR3 nucleotides are TGTGCCAGCAGTCCCCTCCGAAGCGGGAGTCCAACAGATACGCAGTATTTT. Its translation: CASSPLRSGSPTDTQYF.

The sample holds one count of this clone. V and J are TRBV11-3 and TRBJ2-7; 9 nucleotides line up with TRBD1. This CDR3 spans 14 amino acids. Trimming at V came to 5 bases and at J to 5 bases, leaving 7 bases not matched to a gene. Germline lookup yields CDR1 SGHNT and CDR2 YENEEA. The CDR3 sequence: CASSQGQGLHEQYF. The CDR3 nucleotides are TGTGCCAGCAGCCAGGGACAGGGTTTGCACGAGCAGTACTTC.

The rearrangement joins TRBV5-1 to TRBJ2-1; D tentatively fits TRBD1 or TRBD2 (5 bases each). CDR3 length: 15 amino acids. CDR1 is SGHRS and CDR2 is YFSETQ in the germline V gene. The germline V and J ends were trimmed by 4 bases and 6 bases, with 17 bases remaining between them. CDR3 sequence (DNA): TGCGCCAGCAGCCTGGGGGTCCACGGGTCCAATGAGCAGTTCTTC. Translated: CASSLGVHGSNEQFF.

Worth noting for this clone: The same CDR3 arises from other DNA sequences in this sample as well. The chain combines TRBV30 with TRBJ1-2; no clear D. The CDR3 spans 11 residues. Germline CDR1 is GTSNPN and CDR2 is SVGIG (reference sequence). Trimming shortened V by 5 bases and J by 4 bases, and 8 bases separated the two germline ends. This CDR3 reads CAWGPSYGYTF. The CDR3 coding sequence is TGTGCCTGGGGGCCGTCCTATGGCTACACCTTC.

The chain couples TRBV7-8 to TRBJ2-1; 10 nucleotides match TRBD2. V gave up 0 bases and J gave up 5 bases; unmatched junction bases: 7. This CDR3 has 17 amino acids. CDR1 and CDR2 from the germline V gene are SGHVS and FQNEAQ. This chain's CDR3 is CASSLADSGRSHNEQFF. The CDR3 region has the DNA TGTGCCAGCAGCTTAGCGGATAGCGGGAGGTCACACAATGAGCAGTTCTTC.

The V call is TRBV27, the J call TRBJ2-7; D may be TRBD1 (6 bases). V was cut by 7 bases and J by 7 bases, with 11 bases left in between. This CDR3 is 11 amino acids long. Germline-derived CDR1 and CDR2 are MNHEY and SMNVEV (reference sequence). CDR3 in amino acids: CASKQRGEQYF. The CDR3 nucleotides are TGTGCCAGCAAACAGAGGGGGGAGCAGTACTTC.

This chain links TRBV14 with TRBJ2-3; TRBD2 agrees at 8 bases. Germline V lookup: CDR1 SGHDN, CDR2 FVKESK. The CDR3 is 16 residues long. V lost 4 bases, J lost 2 bases, and 8 bases stayed unmatched. The CDR3 DNA reads TGTGCCAGCAGCCCAACTAGCGGCCGATACACAGATACGCAGTATTTT. The encoded protein is CASSPTSGRYTDTQYF.

The chain is built from TRBV7-9 and TRBJ1-5; D is unresolved. The ends were cut back, 5 bases at V and 6 bases at J, with 26 bases in the middle. This CDR3 region has 18 residues. In germline, CDR1 is SEHNR, CDR2 FQNEAQ (reference sequence). CDR3 loop: CASSPGEGGSWGGQPQHF. The CDR3 nucleotides read TGTGCCAGCAGCCCCGGTGAAGGAGGATCGTGGGGAGGTCAGCCCCAGCATTTT. Together with reference TRBV7-9 and TRBJ1-5, the CDR3 gives the full variable domain: DTGVSQNPRHKITKRGQNVTFRCDPISEHNRLYWYRQTLGQGPEFLTYFQNEAQLEKSRLLSDRFSAERPKGSFSTLEIQRTEQGDSAMYLCASSPGEGGSWGGQPQHFGDGTRLSIL.

The genes are TRBV5-1 and TRBJ2-3; D is perhaps TRBD1 (5 bases). The CDR3 sequence is 13 residues long. V lost 4 bases to trimming and J lost 2 bases, with 8 bases between them. The V gene's germline CDR1 is SGHRS and CDR2 YFSETQ. The CDR3 DNA is TGCGCCAGCAGCATGGACAACACAGATACGCAGTATTTT. Protein sequence: CASSMDNTDTQYF.

CDR3 bases: TGTGCCAGCTCACCCAATACAGGCCCTGGGGCCAACGTCCTGACTTTC. This encodes CASSPNTGPGANVLTF. This chain links TRBV18 with TRBJ2-6; a weak D match, TRBD1 (5 bases). This CDR3 contains 16 residues. V gave up 3 bases and J gave up 2 bases, with 11 bases separating them. The V gene's germline CDR1 is KGHSH and CDR2 LQKENI.

Details on this clone: A junction end diverges from the germline sequence, so it may reflect a read error. The CDR3 protein is CASREAAGGPQHF. CDR3 DNA: TGTGCCAGCAGAGAAGCCGCGGGCGGACCCCAGCATTTT. This sequence joins TRBV6-1 and TRBJ1-5; no clear D gene. Germline lookup yields CDR1 MNHNS and CDR2 SASEGT. The CDR3 covers 13 residues.

The rearrangement joins TRBV18 to TRBJ2-2; D gene ambiguous. Trimming pared 3 bases from V and 5 bases from J, leaving 10 bases between. This CDR3 is 14 amino acids long. In germline, CDR1 is KGHSH, CDR2 LQKENI. The CDR3 DNA reads as TGTGCCAGCTCACCGATACCCCAGACCGGGGAGCTGTTTTTT. Translation gives CASSPIPQTGELFF. Using reference TRBV18 and TRBJ2-2 for the parts outside the CDR3, the full variable domain is NAGVMQNPRHLVRRRGQEARLRCSPMKGHSHVYWYRQLPEEGLKFMVYLQKENIIDESGMPKERFSAEFPKEGPSILRIQQVVRGDSAAYFCASSPIPQTGELFFGEGSRLTVL.

The chain links TRBV18 to TRBJ2-3; 8 bases align to TRBD1. CDR3 size: 16 residues. The V gene's germline CDR1 is KGHSH and CDR2 LQKENI. The junction had 8 bases not matched to a gene; V was cut back by 4 bases and J by 2 bases. CDR3 coding DNA: TGTGCCAGCTCACTTATCGACAGGGGATCCACAGATACGCAGTATTTT. Encoded protein: CASSLIDRGSTDTQYF.

This clone appeared a few times. Mismatch with germline at one junction end may stem from a read error. The V call is TRBV7-7, the J call TRBJ2-2, with D hard to call. The germline V gene encodes CDR1 SSHAT and CDR2 FNYEAQ (reference sequence). This CDR3 is built from 12 residues. CDR3 in DNA: TGTGCTAGCAGCTTATCTTCCGGGGAGCTGTTTTTT. Protein sequence: CASSLSSGELFF.

This clone was seen just once. The chain carries TRBV28 and TRBJ2-7; D is perhaps TRBD1 (6 bases). The CDR3 consists of 13 residues. Germline V gene lookup returns CDR1 MDHEN and CDR2 SYDVKM. Trimming cost V 7 bases and J 5 bases, with 15 bases left between them. CDR3 sequence (DNA): TGTGCCAGCACTCTTCTGGGGGCTAACGAGCAGTACTTC. Protein: CASTLLGANEQYF.

This chain links TRBV19 with TRBJ1-4; the D gene is possibly TRBD1 (6 bases). The length of the CDR3 is 15 residues. Between the trimmed V and J ends, which lost 6 bases and 5 bases, there was a span of 16 bases. CDR1 LNHDA and CDR2 SQIVND come from the germline V gene (reference sequence). CDR3 nucleotides: TGTGCCAGTAGAACAATGGACAGCTCGAATGAAAAACTGTTTTTT. Encoded protein: CASRTMDSSNEKLFF.

This clone was picked up one time. The rearrangement links TRBV6-1 to TRBJ2-3; D unresolved. Germline V CDR1 and CDR2: MNHNS, SASEGT. Between the trimmed V and J ends, which lost 7 bases and 2 bases, there was a span of 7 bases. This CDR3 contains 12 residues. Here the CDR3 DNA reads TGTGCCAGCATAAAGGACACAGATACGCAGTATTTT. It is translated as CASIKDTDTQYF.

The CDR3 loop reads CASSLVGLAGEQFF. The CDR3 DNA reads TGCGCCAGCAGCTTGGTCGGACTAGCTGGAGAGCAGTTCTTC. This chain connects TRBV5-1 to TRBJ2-1; 8 nucleotides match TRBD2. This CDR3 is built from 14 residues. J was trimmed by 10 bases and V by 0 bases; bases with no gene match: 6. Germline lookup yields CDR1 SGHRS and CDR2 YFSETQ.

V usage is TRBV11-1 and J usage is TRBJ2-5; D may be TRBD1 or TRBD2 (5 bases each). V was cut by 5 bases and J by 3 bases, with 16 bases left in between. This CDR3 is built from 15 residues. Germline loops: CDR1 SGHAT, CDR2 FQDESV (reference sequence). The CDR3 sequence: CASSGPGRIKETQYF. CDR3 nucleotides: TGTGCCAGCAGCGGACCGGGGCGGATCAAAGAGACCCAGTACTTC.

The rearrangement uses TRBV5-1 and TRBJ1-1, with D maybe TRBD1 (5 bases). Germline assignment: CDR1 SGHRS and CDR2 YFSETQ. Trimming removed 1 base from V and 0 bases from J, with 19 bases in between. The CDR3 totals 18 residues. The CDR3 region is CASSLSNRPGGLNTEAFF. For the CDR3, the DNA is TGCGCCAGCAGCTTGTCAAACCGCCCGGGGGGACTGAACACTGAAGCTTTCTTT.

CDR3 coding DNA: TGTGCCAGCAGGGGGCTTTTAGAGTATGGCTACACCTTC. Translating it yields CASRGLLEYGYTF. This sequence joins TRBV6-5 and TRBJ1-2; perhaps TRBD1 as D (5 bases). The CDR3 has 13 amino acids. The germline V gene has CDR1 MNHEY and CDR2 SVGAGI. With 6 bases removed from V and 5 bases from J, the gap between germline ends came to 13 bases.

The gene calls are TRBV15 and TRBJ2-5, with 11 bases identical to TRBD2. In germline, CDR1 is LNHNV, CDR2 YYDKDF (reference sequence). V was pared by 3 bases and J by 5 bases, with 14 bases of the junction left unmatched. The CDR3 sequence is 18 residues long. The DNA of the CDR3 is TGTGCCACCAGCAGTGACGTAGCGGGAGGGCCGGGAAGGGAGACCCAGTACTTC. It yields the protein CATSSDVAGGPGRETQYF. Complete variable domain (other parts from reference TRBV15 and TRBJ2-5): DAMVIQNPRYQVTQFGKPVTLSCSQTLNHNVMYWYQQKSSQAPKLLFHYYDKDFNNEADTPDNFQSRRPNTSFCFLDIRSPGLGDTAMYLCATSSDVAGGPGRETQYFGPGTRLLVL.

Concerning this clone itself: The same CDR3 can be traced to other DNA sequences in this sample. The J gene is TRBJ2-7, the V gene TRBV4-1; 11 nucleotides match TRBD1. This CDR3 is built from 14 residues. The J segment lost 3 bases and the V segment lost 5 bases, leaving 3 bases of the junction unmatched. Germline CDR1 reads MGHRA; CDR2 reads YSYEKL. The CDR3 DNA reads as TGCGCCAGCAGCTTGGGACAGGGGGACTACGAGCAGTACTTC. It yields the protein CASSLGQGDYEQYF.